The entry that follows covers one T cell receptor beta chain sequence. The antigen remains undetermined. Stated treatment: oral pan-JAK inhibitor, 5-10 mg twice daily. Lesional scalp punch biopsies and peripheral blood were collected from alopecia areata patients. This entry belongs to a study of CD8+ T cells in alopecia areata. Broader study findings: Scalp and blood retained many expanded lesional clones during tofacitinib. Patients showed less clear TCR sequence sharing than mice, possibly partly because of HLA diversity.

cDNA serving as the sequencing template came from extracted, reverse transcribed RNA. Repertoires were generated with immunoSEQ multiplex PCR, while TCRdb's copy carries only in-frame clones and drops some. The sample holds 150,000 to 200,000 clones, approximately 52% seen once. The starting material was CD4+ T cells sorted from blood, obtained at roughly week 55, from a patient treated with tofacitinib. This receptor was obtained from a human donor with alopecia areata.

DNA for the CDR3: TGTGCCAGCTCGGGAGCCCATGAGCAGTTCTTC. Protein: CASSGAHEQFF. This sequence joins TRBV2 and TRBJ2-1, with D tentatively TRBD2 (6 bases). The V gene lost 8 bases and the J gene lost 8 bases, with 10 bases spanning the gap. The CDR3 is made up of 11 amino acids. CDR1 is SNHLY, CDR2 FYNNEI, per germline.